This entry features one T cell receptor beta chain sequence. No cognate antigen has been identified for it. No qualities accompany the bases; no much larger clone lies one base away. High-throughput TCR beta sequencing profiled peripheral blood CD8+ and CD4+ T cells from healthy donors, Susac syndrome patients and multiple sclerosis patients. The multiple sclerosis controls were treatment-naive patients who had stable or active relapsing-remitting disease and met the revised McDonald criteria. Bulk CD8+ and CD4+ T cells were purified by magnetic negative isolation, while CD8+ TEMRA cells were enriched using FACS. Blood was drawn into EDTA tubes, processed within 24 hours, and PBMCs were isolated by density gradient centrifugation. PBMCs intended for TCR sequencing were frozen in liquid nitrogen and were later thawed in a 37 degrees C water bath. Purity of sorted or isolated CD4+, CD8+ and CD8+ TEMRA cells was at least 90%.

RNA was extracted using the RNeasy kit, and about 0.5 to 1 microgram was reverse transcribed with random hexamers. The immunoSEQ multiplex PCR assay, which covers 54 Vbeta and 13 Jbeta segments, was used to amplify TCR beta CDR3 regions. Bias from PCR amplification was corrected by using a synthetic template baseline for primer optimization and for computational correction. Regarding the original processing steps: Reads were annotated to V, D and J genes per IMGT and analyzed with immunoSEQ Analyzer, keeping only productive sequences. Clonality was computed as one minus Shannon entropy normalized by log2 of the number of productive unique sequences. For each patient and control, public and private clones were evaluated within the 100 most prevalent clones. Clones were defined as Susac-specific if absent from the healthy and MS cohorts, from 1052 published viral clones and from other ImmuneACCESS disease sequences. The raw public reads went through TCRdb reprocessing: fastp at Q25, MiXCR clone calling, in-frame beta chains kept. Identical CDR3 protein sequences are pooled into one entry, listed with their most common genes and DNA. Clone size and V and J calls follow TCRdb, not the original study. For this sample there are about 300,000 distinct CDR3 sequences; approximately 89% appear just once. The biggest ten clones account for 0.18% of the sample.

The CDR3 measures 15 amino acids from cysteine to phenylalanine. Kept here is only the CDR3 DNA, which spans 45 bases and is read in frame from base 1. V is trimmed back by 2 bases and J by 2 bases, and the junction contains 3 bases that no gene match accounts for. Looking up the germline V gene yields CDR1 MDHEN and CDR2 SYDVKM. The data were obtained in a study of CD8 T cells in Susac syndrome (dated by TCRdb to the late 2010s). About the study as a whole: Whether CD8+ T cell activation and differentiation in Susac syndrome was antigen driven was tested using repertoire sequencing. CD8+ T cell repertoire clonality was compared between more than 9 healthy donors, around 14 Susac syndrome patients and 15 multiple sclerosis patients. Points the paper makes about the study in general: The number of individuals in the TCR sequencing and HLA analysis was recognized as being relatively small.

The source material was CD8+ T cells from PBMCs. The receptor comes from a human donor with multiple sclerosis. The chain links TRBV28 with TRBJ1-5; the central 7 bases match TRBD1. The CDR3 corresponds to CASSLEGAGNQPQHF. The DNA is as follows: TGTGCCAGCAGTTTAGAGGGGGCTGGCAATCAGCCCCAGCATTTT.